This T cell receptor (beta chain) was recovered during a study of blood T cell repertoires in COVID-19. Background on the study: The cDNA or gDNA used as material had been derived from T cells, B-cell-depleted T cells, or PBMCs.

Profiling relied on immunoSEQ multiplex PCR, and the TCRdb table lists in-frame clones only, not all of them. This sample carries roughly 77,000 clones, roughly 73% of them seen once, and the ten largest clones take around 9.5%. The V and J ends lost 0 bases and 1 base respectively, with 4 bases between them. CDR1 and CDR2 (germline): SGHKS, YYEKEE (reference sequence). This CDR3 has 13 residues. The source of this sequence is a human donor in a cohort sampled during active COVID-19. The sequenced sample consisted of peripheral blood. V and J are TRBV5-5 and TRBJ1-1, with D uncertain. CDR3 sequence reads: CASSLGRNTEAFF. CDR3 nucleotides: TGTGCCAGCAGCTTGGGCAGGAACACTGAAGCTTTCTTT.